Below, 2 T cell receptor beta chains from the same sample are listed, as sequenced in a study of T cells in Graves' hyperthyroidism and ophthalmopathy. Regions amplified from RNA transcripts were the TCR beta CDR3 regions. HTBI primers drove first-round RT-PCR of the TCR CDR3. TCRdb recomputed calls from the multiplex PCR reads with MiXCR, one row per CDR3 protein. The repertoire consists of more than 650,000 distinct CDR3 sequences, with 11% to 15% occurring once and the leading ten covering about 9.4%. The sequencing input was blood. The receptors here all came from a woman between 18 and 30 years old with Graves' hyperthyroidism.

This clonotype was counted at least ten times. The chain has TRBV7-2 and TRBJ2-5, with D maybe TRBD1 (7 bases). Germline values: CDR1 SGHTA, CDR2 FQGNSA. The CDR3 consists of 15 residues. V was cut by 5 bases and J by 2 bases, with 15 bases left in between. CDR3 bases: TGTGCCAGCAGCCCTAGGAGGGGGCGGCAAGAGACCCAGTACTTC. Amino acids: CASSPRRGRQETQYF. Full variable domain (outside the CDR3, taken from reference TRBV7-2 and TRBJ2-5): GAGVSQSPSNKVTEKGKDVELRCDPISGHTALYWYRQSLGQGLEFLIYFQGNSAPDKSGLPSDRFSAERTGGSVSTLTIQRTQQEDSAVYLCASSPRRGRQETQYFGPGTRLLVL.

This clonotype was observed a handful of times. The rearrangement joins TRBV30 to TRBJ1-1, with no clear D. Trimming shortened V by 0 bases and J by 1 base, and 9 bases separated the two germline ends. The CDR3 loop spans 14 amino acids. In germline, CDR1 is GTSNPN, CDR2 SVGIG (reference sequence). The CDR3 sequence is CAWSVHSWNTEAFF. CDR3 nucleotide sequence: TGTGCCTGGAGTGTACACAGCTGGAACACTGAAGCTTTCTTT.